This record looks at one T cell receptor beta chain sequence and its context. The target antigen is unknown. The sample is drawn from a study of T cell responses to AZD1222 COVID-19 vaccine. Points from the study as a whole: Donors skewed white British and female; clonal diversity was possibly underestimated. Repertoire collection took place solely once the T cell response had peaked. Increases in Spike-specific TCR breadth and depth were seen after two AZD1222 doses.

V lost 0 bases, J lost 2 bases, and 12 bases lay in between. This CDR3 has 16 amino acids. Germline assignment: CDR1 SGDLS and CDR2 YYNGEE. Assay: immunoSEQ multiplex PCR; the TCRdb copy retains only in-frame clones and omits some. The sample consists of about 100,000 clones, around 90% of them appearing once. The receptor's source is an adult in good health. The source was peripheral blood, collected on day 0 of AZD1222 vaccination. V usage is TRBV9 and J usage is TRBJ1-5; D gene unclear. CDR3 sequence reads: CASSVDDTRRNQPQHF. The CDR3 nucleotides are TGTGCCAGCAGCGTAGATGACACCAGACGCAATCAGCCCCAGCATTTT.